This record covers a single T cell receptor beta chain. It lacks a known antigen. Per-base quality was not reported, and no clone a single base away is much larger than it. The data stem from a study of shared clonotypes between healthy human individuals (dated by TCRdb to 2019 to 2021). Broadly, across the study: Three men and two women, aged 18 to 49 years, made up the cohort. For each donor, CD4 naive and CD4 memory were each run on three plates, CD8 naive on two plates, and CD8 memory on one plate. The study deeply sequenced blood TCR repertoires of five healthy adults to estimate repertoire size and the extent of clonotype sharing between individuals. Different laboratories and diverse techniques were used to prepare libraries and sequence TCR repertoires, to increase sequencing depth and limit assay-specific biases. Leukapheresis yielded between about 0.94 and 10 billion PBMCs per donor.

General findings and caveats noted by the study authors: Because the study included only a small number of donors, the genetic and exposure-history diversity represented was limited. Estimated clonotype richness was generally larger for naive than for memory subsets. Pairwise subsampling led to the expectation that sequencing depth would affect the degree of clonotype sharing among donors. Compared with non-shared clonotypes, clonotypes shared by all four sorted-subset donors had higher generation probabilities. Sampling was restricted to blood, and TCR repertoires in tissues likely differ from the TCR repertoires found in blood. Sharing across a few donors was observed for about 5% of naive CD4, under 4% of naive CD8, roughly 2.3% of memory CD4, and roughly 0.43% of memory CD8 clonotypes. Incomplete sequencing was indicated by rarefaction of sorted-subset datasets, despite the large sequencing depth.

CD8 naive samples consisted of CD45RO-negative cells that were positively selected for CCR7, yielding a CD45RA+CCR7+ population without TemRA cells. The donors were healthy, HIV-negative adults with no recently reported acute infections or vaccinations. Only Caucasian adults living in Nashville, Tennessee, USA were represented among the donors. After blood collection by leukapheresis, PBMCs were isolated using Ficoll-Histopaque density gradient centrifugation and then cryopreserved in the vapor phase of liquid nitrogen. Analytical flow cytometry was used to check the purity and quantity of each magnetically sorted T cell population. Genomic DNA was isolated from each sorted fraction and quantified by UV absorbance on a Nanodrop 2000c. TCR CDR3 regions were amplified from genomic DNA by multiplex PCR using the deep immunoSEQ assay. Genomic DNA extracted from each cell subset was distributed evenly over all wells of several immunoSEQ 96-well plates, and each plate served as one replicate. For sorted subsets, approximately 200 ng of genomic DNA, equivalent to 25,000 to 30,000 T cell genomes, went into each replicate PCR. Purified libraries were quantified with a Qubit 3.0 fluorometer, sized on a Bioanalyzer 2100, and re-quantified with the KAPA Library Quantification kit. A separate single-read 150-cycle Illumina NextSeq 550 flow cell was used to sequence each immunoSEQ 96-well plate. In the paper's pipeline: Because the immunoSEQ output held only junctional sequences and lacked quality scores, the filtering could not match the filtering applied to full-length reads. Sequences were annotated with PyIR, a Python wrapper for IgBLAST v1.9, using IMGT germline references to assign V/J genes and CDR3. Any read was removed if the V/J assignment was weak (E-value above 1e-6), the CDR3 was missing, or the read contained stop codons, out-of-frame junctions, or ambiguous translated residues. V3J clonotypes were defined as sequences sharing an identical inferred V gene, J gene, and CDR3 amino acid sequence. The percentage overlap between two repertoires was calculated by dividing the number of shared unique clonotypes by the size of the smaller repertoire. RTK rarefaction, the Chao1 estimator, and Recon v2.1 estimates of unobserved clonotypes were used to assess repertoire richness. Generation probabilities were computed with OLGA for all TCRbeta clonotypes obtained by the gDNA method from several donors. TCRdb obtained this table from immuneACCESS and retained in-frame rearrangements with V and J assigned. These tables miss some clones; where compared with another copy, unresolved V genes account for less than half of the shortfall, and the remainder is unexplained. The D gene and trimming were derived from the DNA, and the V and J assignments and clone size from that table. This sample comprises about 2.1 million clones, about 92% of them detected only once. Together, the top ten hold around 1.7% of the sample.

Including cysteine and phenylalanine, the CDR3 has 13 amino acids. Of the read, only the CDR3 DNA is kept; its 39 bases are in frame from base 1. Trimming leaves V shorter by 4 bases and J shorter by 3 bases, with the junction holding 5 bases beyond the gene matches. The germline V gene provides CDR1 SQVTM and CDR2 ANQGSEA. The TCR sequence derives from a man in his late teens or twenties in good health. Some clones in this sample may be carry-over from other donors' samples. The receptor chain draws on TRBV29-1 and TRBJ1-2, with 7 junctional bases fitting TRBD1. Sequenced material: naive CD8+ T cells from PBMCs. The cell subset or site label here, explained by the study, means: CD45RA+CCR7+. CDR3 loop: CSVAGGTDYGYTF. The DNA sequence is as follows: TGCAGCGTTGCAGGGGGGACGGACTATGGCTACACCTTC.